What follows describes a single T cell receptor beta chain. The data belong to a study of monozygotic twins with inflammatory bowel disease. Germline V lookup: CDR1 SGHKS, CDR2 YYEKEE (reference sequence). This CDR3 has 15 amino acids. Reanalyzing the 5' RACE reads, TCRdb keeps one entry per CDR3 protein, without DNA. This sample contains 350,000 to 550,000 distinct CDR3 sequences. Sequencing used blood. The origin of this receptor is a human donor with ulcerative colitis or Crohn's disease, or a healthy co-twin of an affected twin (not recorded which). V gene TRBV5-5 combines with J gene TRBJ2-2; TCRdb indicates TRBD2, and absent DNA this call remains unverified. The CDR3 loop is CASSPLAGGMGELFF.